This paragraph reports one T cell receptor (beta chain). This clonotype was observed a few times. Its antigen specificity is not known. No per-base quality is available; no much larger clone lies one base away. Library construction relied on PCR. These reads were obtained on an Illumina HiSeq 2500. TCR library preparation used molecular barcoding, with unique molecular identifiers applied to normalize quantification of the TCRbeta repertoire. TCRdb ran its own pipeline on the public reads, namely fastp trimming at Q25 and MiXCR clone calling, and kept in-frame beta chains. A single entry per CDR3 protein holds the most common genes and DNA from its merged rows. This sample holds about 580,000 distinct CDR3 sequences; over 20% were observed only once. Clones ranked in the top ten supply just over 35% of the sample. Interpreted using the paper, the treatment or condition label stands for: allogeneic hematopoietic cell transplantation with graft depleted of TCRalphabeta T cells and CD19 B cells. Transplant recipients were children who received TCRalphabeta/CD19-depleted allogeneic hematopoietic cell grafts.

The sample originates from a study of T-cell reconstitution after alpha-beta-depleted transplantation in children (dated by TCRdb to 2015 to 2016). About the study as a whole: T-cell immune reconstitution after TCRalphabeta/CD19-depleted allogeneic hematopoietic cell transplantation in children was quantitatively tracked in the study by means of TCR repertoire profiling.

Points the paper makes about the study in general: Hyperexpanded clone frequencies declined over subsequent months; after one year, T-cell counts and TCRbeta diversity were mostly attributed to newly produced T cells. The apparently early alphabetaT-cell count recovery about two months after transplant was reportedly dependent on only several hundred rapidly expanded clones derived from non-depleted graft cells. The high TCRbeta diversity at day 60 in some patients was ascribed to recipient T cells and intrathymic progenitors that had survived conditioning.

CDR1 MNHEY and CDR2 SMNVEV are derived from the germline V gene (reference sequence). Its CDR3 holds 16 amino acids, cysteine through phenylalanine. Only CDR3 DNA remains: 48 bases, in frame from the first base. Ends trimmed: V by 5 bases, J by 7 bases; bases unmatched to a gene: 6. The source was PBMCs, collected before TCRalphabeta/CD19-depleted stem cell transplant. The chain is made from TRBV27 and TRBJ2-1, with TRBD2 identical over 15 junction bases. The clonotype was recovered from a boy under three years old with Wiskott-Aldrich syndrome, due to receive a stem cell transplant. The sequenced DNA is TGTGCCAGCAGTCCTGGACTAGCGGGAGGGCCGAATGAGCAGTTCTTC. Translation gives CASSPGLAGGPNEQFF.